The 14 T cell receptor beta chains reported below all come from one sample, sequenced in a study of human T cells and chemical hapten exposure. TCRdb reprocessed the RACE reads with MiXCR, giving one entry per CDR3 protein. This sample carries approximately 97,000 distinct CDR3 sequences, over 8% of them seen once, and the ten largest clones take roughly 3.1%. Time point defined: healthy volunteer bleed at 2 weeks. Someone pulled total RNA out of unfractionated whole blood. The sequencing input was whole blood. The receptor source for this set is a female donor in good health. Some clones in this sample may be carry-over from other donors' samples.

This chain connects TRBV5-4 to TRBJ2-3, with 10 bases identical to TRBD2. The CDR3 has 16 amino acids. V lost 3 bases and J lost 2; bases outside the gene matches: 6. Per the germline V gene, CDR1 is SGHNT and CDR2 is YYREEE (reference sequence). The CDR3 DNA is TGTGCCAGCAGCTACAGCGGGAGGGGTGTCACAGATACGCAGTATTTT. It encodes CASSYSGRGVTDTQYF.

This clonotype was seen at least ten times. V is TRBV12-3 or TRBV12-4 and J is TRBJ2-7; TRBD2 agrees at 8 bases. The CDR3 loop spans 14 amino acids. V dropped 4 bases and J dropped 5; count of bases not matched to a gene: 7. Here the CDR3 reads CASSSPGLDHEQYF. Written as DNA, the CDR3 is TGTGCCAGCAGTTCACCGGGACTAGACCACGAGCAGTACTTC.

This clonotype has just a few counts. The chain combines TRBV6-6 with TRBJ2-7; TRBD2 aligns across 13 bases. The CDR3 runs 16 residues. The germline V gene encodes CDR1 MNHNY and CDR2 SVGAGI (reference sequence). Losses at the gene ends were 2 bases for V and 3 bases for J; bases not matched to a gene: 4. The CDR3 nucleotides read TGTGCCAGCAGTTACCTAAGGACTAGCGGGAGCTACGAGCAGTACTTC. Amino acid sequence: CASSYLRTSGSYEQYF.

The V call is TRBV12-3 or TRBV12-4, the J call TRBJ1-5, with unresolved D. The CDR3 length is 13 residues. The ends were cut back, 7 bases at V and 4 bases at J, with 11 bases in the middle. The CDR3 region is CASTPGPNQPQHF. The CDR3 coding sequence is TGTGCCAGCACCCCTGGGCCGAATCAGCCCCAGCATTTT.

In this sample, this clonotype turned up many times. The J gene is TRBJ1-5, the V gene TRBV2, with D possibly being TRBD1 (6 bases). Per germline, CDR1 SNHLY and CDR2 FYNNEI. The CDR3 contains 12 residues. V was pared by 2 bases and J by 8 bases, with 7 bases between. The CDR3 loop reads CASSEKGEPQHF. Here the CDR3 DNA reads TGTGCCAGCAGTGAAAAGGGGGAGCCCCAGCATTTT.

The chain recombines TRBV28 with TRBJ2-7; D perhaps matches TRBD1 (5 bases). This CDR3 comprises 13 residues. The V end lost 5 bases, the J end lost 1 base, and 9 bases lay between the germline ends. From germline, CDR1 is MDHEN and CDR2 SYDVKM. The CDR3 sequence: CASSATGSYEQYF. DNA of the CDR3: TGTGCCAGCAGTGCTACAGGATCCTACGAGCAGTACTTC.

This clonotype was picked up a small number of times. V gene TRBV10-2 combines with J gene TRBJ1-5; tentative D call: TRBD1 (6 bases). V dropped 7 bases and J dropped 4 bases, with 14 bases sitting between them. There are 14 residues in the CDR3. Germline CDR1 WSHSY, CDR2 SAAADI. CDR3 sequence (DNA): TGCGCCAGCAACGGGGGGGCATGGAATCAGCCCCAGCATTTT. This sequence encodes CASNGGAWNQPQHF.

In its sample, this clonotype was seen a few times. This chain's CDR3 is CASRKLDRELNEKLFF. CDR3 nucleotide sequence: TGTGCCAGCAGGAAACTGGACAGGGAGCTTAATGAAAAACTGTTTTTT. This chain connects TRBV27 to TRBJ1-4, with 8 nucleotides matching TRBD1. Trimming took 6 bases from V and 4 from J; bases not matched to a gene: 10. The CDR3 contains 16 residues. From germline, CDR1 is MNHEY and CDR2 SMNVEV (reference sequence).

V usage is TRBV5-1 and J usage is TRBJ2-2, with 7 bases matching TRBD1. The CDR3 loop spans 13 amino acids. Germline V gene data show CDR1 as SGHRS and CDR2 as YFSETQ. Trimming at V came to 3 bases and at J to 9 bases, leaving 5 bases not matched to a gene. The DNA of the CDR3 is TGCGCCAGCAGCTCGGAGACAGGGTGGGAGCTGTTTTTT. It encodes CASSSETGWELFF.

The rearrangement joins TRBV7-9 to TRBJ1-1; TRBD1 agrees at 10 bases. CDR1 SEHNR and CDR2 FQNEAQ come from the germline V gene (reference sequence). The CDR3 extends over 17 amino acids. The trim removed 5 bases at V and 5 bases at J, leaving 14 bases unmatched. The chain's CDR3 is CASSRQGAFRSRTEAFF. Written as DNA, the CDR3 is TGTGCCAGCAGCCGACAGGGGGCGTTTAGGTCAAGGACTGAAGCTTTCTTT.

This sequence joins TRBV21-1 and TRBJ2-5; the table calls TRBD1, which could not be checked here. TRBV21-1 is assigned pseudogene status. This CDR3 contains 14 residues. The CDR3 sequence: CASTGMRLQETQYF. CDR3 sequence (DNA): TGTGCCAGCACCGGGATGCGGCTCCAAGAGACCCAGTACTTC.

This clonotype was recorded at least ten times. The chain combines TRBV19 with TRBJ1-2, with 7 bases identical to TRBD1. V dropped 2 bases and J dropped 4; count of bases not matched to a gene: 4. The CDR3 covers 14 residues. The germline V gene has CDR1 LNHDA and CDR2 SQIVND (reference sequence). In DNA form, the CDR3 reads TGTGCCAGTAGTATATCACAGGGGAGCTATGGCTACACCTTC. Amino acid sequence: CASSISQGSYGYTF.

This clonotype was seen at least ten times. This sequence joins TRBV5-1 and TRBJ2-5, with unresolved D. Germline CDR1 reads SGHRS; CDR2 reads YFSETQ. The CDR3 totals 12 residues. The V gene lost 2 bases and the J gene lost 4 bases, with 6 bases spanning the gap. CDR3 DNA sequence: TGCGCCAGCAGCTTAGCGTTAGAGACCCAGTACTTC. This encodes CASSLALETQYF.

This clonotype was seen many times. This chain connects TRBV20-1 to TRBJ1-4; D is ambiguous. Germline CDR1 DFQATT, CDR2 SNEGSKA (reference sequence). The V end lost 2 bases, the J end lost 0 bases, and 7 bases lay between the germline ends. The CDR3 consists of 14 residues. The CDR3: CSARLGATNEKLFF. In DNA form, the CDR3 reads TGCAGTGCTAGACTTGGAGCAACTAATGAAAAACTGTTTTTT.